This TCR beta chain was captured in a study of shared clonotypes between healthy human individuals. Study-level background: Three plates each covered CD4 naive and memory; CD8 naive two, CD8 memory one. Study results and caveats: In having few donors, the study represented limited genetic and exposure-history diversity.

CDR1 MNHNS and CDR2 SASEGT come from the germline V gene. The CDR3 is made up of 15 amino acids. V shed 4 bases and J 6 bases; nucleotides not matched to a gene: 5. On this clone itself: Its antigen remains unknown.

For each subset, genomic DNA was distributed in equal portions over several immunoSEQ plates. The data were produced by immunoSEQ multiplex PCR, yet TCRdb's version contains in-frame clones alone and is incomplete. The repertoire holds hundreds of thousands of clones, around 97% seen once, with 0.057% in the top ten. The TCR was taken from a young woman in good health. The chain joins TRBV6-1 to TRBJ2-2, with 10 bases matching TRBD2. Sequencing was done on a sample of naive CD4+ T cells sorted from blood. Subset of the sample: CD45RA+ positively selected. This CDR3 is CASSGLAGEAGELFF. The CDR3 nucleotides are TGTGCCAGCAGTGGGCTAGCGGGAGAAGCCGGGGAGCTGTTTTTT.